A selection of T cell receptor beta chains follows, all from one sample in a study of T cell responses to AZD1222 COVID-19 vaccine. The protocol was immunoSEQ multiplex PCR, while the TCRdb copy is restricted to in-frame clones and leaves out a portion. The top ten hold over 4% of the sample, which has about 130,000 clones, about four fifths seen once. Source: peripheral blood, taken on day 0 of AZD1222 vaccination. All receptors come from an adult in good health. The CDR3 runs from the conserved cysteine through the conserved F or W. Each record gives: V gene, clone size, J gene, D gene, CDR3 DNA, CDR3 protein. D genes are given only for firm matches. Part of the rows lack a size; the others show once, few, many or a class for expanded clones.

V gene: TRBV19
clone size: once
J gene: TRBJ1-2
D gene: NA
CDR3 DNA: TGTGCCAGTAGTACCGGCGGGGGGGATTTACCATATGGCTACACCTTC
CDR3 protein: CASSTGGGDLPYGYTF

V gene: TRBV3-1/TRBV3-2
clone size: NA
J gene: TRBJ2-5
D gene: TRBD1
CDR3 DNA: TGTGCCAGCAGCCAGGTCGGGACAGATGTGAAGACCCAGTACTTC
CDR3 protein: CASSQVGTDVKTQYF

V gene: TRBV6-1
clone size: NA
J gene: TRBJ1-2
D gene: NA
CDR3 DNA: TGTGCCAGCAGTGGAGCGGGGGAGGGCCACTATGGCTACACCTTC
CDR3 protein: CASSGAGEGHYGYTF

V gene: TRBV7-3
clone size: NA
J gene: TRBJ2-2
D gene: NA
CDR3 DNA: TGTGCCAGCAGCTTAAGGCCTACCGGGGAGCTGTTTTTT
CDR3 protein: CASSLRPTGELFF

V gene: TRBV30
clone size: NA
J gene: TRBJ2-3
D gene: NA
CDR3 DNA: TGTGCCTGGAGTGTGGGCTGGGCAGATACGCAGTATTTT
CDR3 protein: CAWSVGWADTQYF

V gene: TRBV30
clone size: NA
J gene: TRBJ2-7
D gene: NA
CDR3 DNA: TGTGCCTGGAGTGCGGACTACGAGCAGTACTTC
CDR3 protein: CAWSADYEQYF

V gene: TRBV5-1
clone size: NA
J gene: TRBJ1-1
D gene: NA
CDR3 DNA: TGCGCCAGCAGCTTGGCAGGGATCAACACTGAAGCTTTCTTT
CDR3 protein: CASSLAGINTEAFF

V gene: TRBV19
clone size: NA
J gene: TRBJ1-3
D gene: NA
CDR3 DNA: TGTGCCAGTGGCCGGGGGATTACCTCTGGAAACACCATATATTTT
CDR3 protein: CASGRGITSGNTIYF

V gene: TRBV30
clone size: once
J gene: TRBJ1-6
D gene: NA
CDR3 DNA: TGTGCCTGGAGGGACCGACACGGGAATTCACCCCTCCACTTT
CDR3 protein: CAWRDRHGNSPLHF

V gene: TRBV6-5
clone size: NA
J gene: TRBJ1-6
D gene: NA
CDR3 DNA: TGTGCCAGCAGAGGGAAACAGGGTATTGATTCACCCCTCCACTTT
CDR3 protein: CASRGKQGIDSPLHF

V gene: TRBV19
clone size: few
J gene: TRBJ1-4
D gene: NA
CDR3 DNA: TGTGCCAGTACCATCAGGGGCCTGAATGAAAAACTGTTTTTT
CDR3 protein: CASTIRGLNEKLFF

V gene: TRBV28
clone size: NA
J gene: TRBJ2-5
D gene: NA
CDR3 DNA: TGTGCCAGCAGCCTTCGTCCAGAGACCCAGTACTTC
CDR3 protein: CASSLRPETQYF

V gene: TRBV6-5
clone size: NA
J gene: TRBJ1-6
D gene: NA
CDR3 DNA: TGTGCCAGCAGTTACACAGGGTTTGATTCACCCCTCCACTTT
CDR3 protein: CASSYTGFDSPLHF

V gene: TRBV28
clone size: NA
J gene: TRBJ2-7
D gene: TRBD1
CDR3 DNA: TGTGCCAGCAGTTTAACAGGGGTTCGGTACGAGCAGTACTTC
CDR3 protein: CASSLTGVRYEQYF

V gene: TRBV30
clone size: NA
J gene: TRBJ1-2
D gene: TRBD1
CDR3 DNA: TGTGCCTCCGAAAGGGACAGTCGCTATGGCTACACCTTC
CDR3 protein: CASERDSRYGYTF

V gene: TRBV19
clone size: NA
J gene: TRBJ2-2
D gene: NA
CDR3 DNA: TGTGCCAGTAGCCGGAGCGCGTCCCAGAACACCGGGGAGCTGTTTTTT
CDR3 protein: CASSRSASQNTGELFF

V gene: TRBV30
clone size: NA
J gene: TRBJ2-1
D gene: NA
CDR3 DNA: TGTGCCGCCGCGACCCTAAATGAGCAGTTCTTC
CDR3 protein: CAAATLNEQFF

V gene: TRBV2
clone size: once
J gene: TRBJ1-5
D gene: NA
CDR3 DNA: TGTGCCAGCAGGGAACGGTGGGGTAGCAATCAGCCCCAGCATTTT
CDR3 protein: CASRERWGSNQPQHF

V gene: TRBV5-1
clone size: NA
J gene: TRBJ2-5
D gene: TRBD1
CDR3 DNA: TGCGCCAGCAGCTTGGACAGGGGCGCTAAAGAGACCCAGTACTTC
CDR3 protein: CASSLDRGAKETQYF

V gene: TRBV12-3/TRBV12-4
clone size: NA
J gene: TRBJ2-7
D gene: NA
CDR3 DNA: TGTGCCAGCAGTTTGAACAGGGACGGCGAGCAGTACTTC
CDR3 protein: CASSLNRDGEQYF

V gene: TRBV18
clone size: NA
J gene: TRBJ1-2
D gene: NA
CDR3 DNA: TGTGCCAGCTCACTCAATGCGGGGCATGGCTACACCTTC
CDR3 protein: CASSLNAGHGYTF

V gene: TRBV28
clone size: NA
J gene: TRBJ1-2
D gene: TRBD1
CDR3 DNA: TGTGCCAGCAGTGGGACAGTTGGCTATGGCTACACCTTC
CDR3 protein: CASSGTVGYGYTF

V gene: TRBV27
clone size: NA
J gene: TRBJ1-5
D gene: NA
CDR3 DNA: TGTGCCAGCAGCCCGCTCCGTGGGGGCGATCAGCCCCAGCATTTT
CDR3 protein: CASSPLRGGDQPQHF

V gene: TRBV28
clone size: NA
J gene: TRBJ1-4
D gene: TRBD1
CDR3 DNA: TGTGCCAGTGAGCGTACGGGACAGGGGAATGAAAAACTGTTTTTT
CDR3 protein: CASERTGQGNEKLFF

V gene: TRBV24-1
clone size: NA
J gene: TRBJ2-7
D gene: NA
CDR3 DNA: TGTGCCACCAGTACCGGGACGGGGGGCCACGAGCAGTACTTC
CDR3 protein: CATSTGTGGHEQYF

V gene: TRBV2
clone size: NA
J gene: TRBJ1-4
D gene: TRBD1
CDR3 DNA: TGTGCCAGCAGTACCACAGGGGGCCGGGGCGAACTGTTTTTT
CDR3 protein: CASSTTGGRGELFF

V gene: TRBV10-3
clone size: NA
J gene: TRBJ1-2
D gene: NA
CDR3 DNA: TGTGCCATCAGTGAGGGGAGGGCCATATATCATGGCTACACCTTC
CDR3 protein: CAISEGRAIYHGYTF

V gene: TRBV19
clone size: once
J gene: TRBJ2-3
D gene: TRBD1
CDR3 DNA: TGTGCCAGTAGTAGACCCGGGACAGGGAGCACAGATACGCAGTATTTT
CDR3 protein: CASSRPGTGSTDTQYF

V gene: TRBV18
clone size: NA
J gene: TRBJ2-7
D gene: NA
CDR3 DNA: TGTGCCAGCTCACCCCAGGGACCCTACGAGCAGTACTTC
CDR3 protein: CASSPQGPYEQYF

V gene: TRBV4-1
clone size: NA
J gene: TRBJ1-5
D gene: NA
CDR3 DNA: TGCGCCAGCAGCCAACGTTTTGACAGCCCGGATGCAAGCAATCAGCCCCAGCATTTT
CDR3 protein: CASSQRFDSPDASNQPQHF

V gene: TRBV4-2
clone size: NA
J gene: TRBJ2-7
D gene: NA
CDR3 DNA: TGTGCCAGCAGCCAAGAGTTGGGCCCACGGGACGAGCAGTACTTC
CDR3 protein: CASSQELGPRDEQYF

V gene: TRBV20-1
clone size: NA
J gene: TRBJ1-1
D gene: TRBD1
CDR3 DNA: TGCAGTGCTAGTAGTGCAGGGGGAAGGACTGAAGCTTTCTTT
CDR3 protein: CSASSAGGRTEAFF

V gene: TRBV19
clone size: NA
J gene: TRBJ2-1
D gene: TRBD2
CDR3 DNA: TGTGCCAGTAGTATAGTTCTAGCGGGGTCCTTCAACAATGAGCAGTTCTTC
CDR3 protein: CASSIVLAGSFNNEQFF

V gene: TRBV28
clone size: few
J gene: TRBJ1-5
D gene: NA
CDR3 DNA: TGTGCCAGCAGTCAGACAGGCCCCTTAAGCAATCAGCCCCAGCATTTT
CDR3 protein: CASSQTGPLSNQPQHF

V gene: TRBV7-2
clone size: NA
J gene: TRBJ1-5
D gene: NA
CDR3 DNA: TGTGCCAGCAGCTTAGCCGGCACAGGAAATCAGCCCCAGCATTTT
CDR3 protein: CASSLAGTGNQPQHF

V gene: TRBV19
clone size: NA
J gene: TRBJ1-5
D gene: TRBD1
CDR3 DNA: TGTGCCAGTAGTCAGGGGGAGGGCAATCAGCCCCAGCATTTT
CDR3 protein: CASSQGEGNQPQHF

V gene: TRBV18
clone size: NA
J gene: TRBJ1-1
D gene: TRBD1
CDR3 DNA: TGTGCCAGCTCACCAAGGACAGGGATAGGTACTGAAGCTTTCTTT
CDR3 protein: CASSPRTGIGTEAFF

V gene: TRBV2
clone size: NA
J gene: TRBJ1-2
D gene: TRBD1
CDR3 DNA: TGTGCCAGCAGTGAGGTACAGGGGTCCTACGATGGCTACACCTTC
CDR3 protein: CASSEVQGSYDGYTF

V gene: TRBV5-6
clone size: NA
J gene: TRBJ1-1
D gene: NA
CDR3 DNA: TGTGCCAGCAGCTTGGCCGGGGCCCAGACCTACACTGAAGCTTTCTTT
CDR3 protein: CASSLAGAQTYTEAFF

V gene: TRBV20-1
clone size: NA
J gene: TRBJ1-1
D gene: NA
CDR3 DNA: TGCAGTGCTAGGGGCTCGACTGAAGCTTTCTTT
CDR3 protein: CSARGSTEAFF

V gene: TRBV5-1
clone size: NA
J gene: TRBJ1-6
D gene: NA
CDR3 DNA: TGCGCCAGCAGCCGGGACGGAGATAATTCACCCCTCCACTTT
CDR3 protein: CASSRDGDNSPLHF

V gene: TRBV5-1
clone size: NA
J gene: TRBJ1-1
D gene: TRBD1
CDR3 DNA: TGCGCCAGCAGCCCGGAGGGGGCCGGGTGGAACACTGAAGCTTTCTTT
CDR3 protein: CASSPEGAGWNTEAFF

V gene: TRBV28
clone size: NA
J gene: TRBJ1-2
D gene: TRBD1
CDR3 DNA: TGTGCCAGCAGGGCGGGACAGCTCTATGGCTACACCTTC
CDR3 protein: CASRAGQLYGYTF

V gene: TRBV30
clone size: once
J gene: TRBJ1-2
D gene: NA
CDR3 DNA: TGTGCCTGGAAACGGGAAACCCGGACAGCCTATGGCTACACCTTC
CDR3 protein: CAWKRETRTAYGYTF

V gene: TRBV10-3
clone size: NA
J gene: TRBJ1-3
D gene: NA
CDR3 DNA: TGTGCCATCAGGAGGGACTCGCTCTCTGGAAACACCATATATTTT
CDR3 protein: CAIRRDSLSGNTIYF

V gene: TRBV9
clone size: NA
J gene: TRBJ2-3
D gene: NA
CDR3 DNA: TGTGCCAGCAGCGTAGAACACCTCACAGATACGCAGTATTTT
CDR3 protein: CASSVEHLTDTQYF

V gene: TRBV19
clone size: NA
J gene: TRBJ1-1
D gene: NA
CDR3 DNA: TGTGCCAGTAGTATAGATCTCTCTGCCGAAGCTTTCTTT
CDR3 protein: CASSIDLSAEAFF

V gene: TRBV2
clone size: NA
J gene: TRBJ1-2
D gene: TRBD1
CDR3 DNA: TGTGCCAGCAGAGGACAGGGGTCTGGTGGCTACACCTTC
CDR3 protein: CASRGQGSGGYTF

V gene: TRBV2
clone size: once
J gene: TRBJ1-1
D gene: NA
CDR3 DNA: TGTGCCAGCAGGCACAGGGACATGAACACTGAAGCTTTCTTT
CDR3 protein: CASRHRDMNTEAFF

V gene: TRBV11-2
clone size: NA
J gene: TRBJ1-1
D gene: NA
CDR3 DNA: TGTGCCAGCAGCTCGACAGAGAACACTGAAGCTTTCTTT
CDR3 protein: CASSSTENTEAFF

V gene: TRBV27
clone size: NA
J gene: TRBJ1-1
D gene: NA
CDR3 DNA: TGTGCCAGCAGTTTATCGAGGGCGAACACTGAAGCTTTCTTT
CDR3 protein: CASSLSRANTEAFF

V gene: TRBV27
clone size: NA
J gene: TRBJ1-1
D gene: NA
CDR3 DNA: TGTGCCAGCAGTCCGCGGGCCCTACCGAACGGCCACGAAGCTTTCTTT
CDR3 protein: CASSPRALPNGHEAFF

V gene: TRBV27
clone size: NA
J gene: TRBJ2-2
D gene: TRBD2
CDR3 DNA: TGTGCCAGCAGTCCCTTCGCTAGCGGGGTTTTGCCCGGGGAGCTGTTTTTT
CDR3 protein: CASSPFASGVLPGELFF

V gene: TRBV7-2
clone size: NA
J gene: TRBJ1-5
D gene: TRBD1
CDR3 DNA: TGTGCCAGCAGCACGACAGGGGGCTATCAGCCCCAGCATTTT
CDR3 protein: CASSTTGGYQPQHF

V gene: TRBV7-3
clone size: NA
J gene: TRBJ1-1
D gene: NA
CDR3 DNA: TGTGCCAGCAGCTTATTCCCAGGGGAGAACACTGAAGCTTTCTTT
CDR3 protein: CASSLFPGENTEAFF

V gene: TRBV5-1
clone size: NA
J gene: TRBJ2-3
D gene: TRBD2
CDR3 DNA: TGCGCCAGCAGCTCGGGACTAGCGGGGGTAAGGGATACGCAGTATTTT
CDR3 protein: CASSSGLAGVRDTQYF

V gene: TRBV30
clone size: few
J gene: TRBJ1-1
D gene: TRBD1
CDR3 DNA: TGTGCCTGGAGGCCTAACAGGGGGCGCTTAGACACTGAAGCTTTCTTT
CDR3 protein: CAWRPNRGRLDTEAFF

V gene: TRBV7-3
clone size: NA
J gene: TRBJ1-6
D gene: NA
CDR3 DNA: TGTGCCAGCAGCTTAGGGGGAACAACCTATAATTCACCCCTCCACTTT
CDR3 protein: CASSLGGTTYNSPLHF

V gene: TRBV25-1
clone size: NA
J gene: TRBJ1-2
D gene: TRBD1
CDR3 DNA: TGTGCCAGCAGTGACCGGACAGGGGGCGCGGATGGCTACACCTTC
CDR3 protein: CASSDRTGGADGYTF